The next 14 T cell receptor beta chains were all read from a single sample in a study of Ad26.COV2.S vaccination and SARS-CoV-2 variants. Clones were read by immunoSEQ multiplex PCR, and TCRdb kept only the in-frame ones, dropping some. The data show approximately 480,000 clones, with roughly nine tenths seen just once and roughly 12% held by the top ten. Treatment noted: some 20 received Ad26.COV2.S at low or high dose, single or two shots; 5 received placebo; per-sample allocation not given. Samples were taken on day 63 after the first vaccine or placebo injection. Here the sequenced sample was peripheral blood, taken in a trial of Ad26.COV2.S vaccine versus placebo. The receptor set was obtained from a person between 18 and 65 years old who received the Ad26.COV2.S COVID-19 vaccine or a placebo.

This clone was counted only a few times. This chain joins TRBV7-9 and TRBJ2-1; TRBD1 agrees at 7 bases. J was trimmed by 13 bases and V by 3 bases; bases with no gene match: 12. The germline V gene has CDR1 SEHNR and CDR2 FQNEAQ (reference sequence). The CDR3 spans 14 residues. The CDR3 DNA is TGTGCCAGCAGCTTCCCGACAGGGTTGTTTCGCCAGTTCTTC. Translation gives CASSFPTGLFRQFF.

The rearrangement joins TRBV4-2 to TRBJ2-7, with 8 bases that match TRBD2. Germline-derived CDR1 and CDR2 are LGHNA and YNFKEQ. The CDR3 loop spans 16 amino acids. Trimming took 0 bases from V and 1 from J; bases not matched to a gene: 5. The CDR3 spells CASSQELSGSSYEQYF. The CDR3 DNA follows: TGTGCCAGCAGCCAAGAACTAAGCGGGAGTTCCTACGAGCAGTACTTC.

The chain couples TRBV5-1 to TRBJ1-1; TRBD1 is a possible D gene (5 bases). The germline CDR1 and CDR2 sequences are SGHRS and YFSETQ. The CDR3 runs 15 residues. The germline V and J ends were trimmed by 4 bases and 5 bases, with 18 bases remaining between them. Written as DNA, the CDR3 is TGCGCCAGCAGCGCGGGATTAATGGGGGTTACTGAAGCTTTCTTT. This sequence encodes CASSAGLMGVTEAFF.

The CDR3 coding sequence is TGCGCCAGCAGCCATGATTCAGCGGGGAGTTCCGGCGAGCAGTACTTC. Encoded protein: CASSHDSAGSSGEQYF. The rearrangement joins TRBV5-1 to TRBJ2-7, with 7 bases identical to TRBD2. The CDR3 loop spans 16 amino acids. CDR1 is SGHRS and CDR2 is YFSETQ in the germline V gene. V lost 4 bases and J lost 6; bases outside the gene matches: 16.

The rearrangement uses TRBV19 and TRBJ2-3; D gene unclear. V dropped 6 bases and J dropped 0 bases, with 10 bases sitting between them. The CDR3 is 14 amino acids. The germline gives CDR1 LNHDA, CDR2 SQIVND (reference sequence). The CDR3 nucleotides are TGTGCCAGTAGCGTACAGAGTAGCACAGATACGCAGTATTTT. It translates to CASSVQSSTDTQYF.

V usage is TRBV6-5 and J usage is TRBJ2-7, with 8 nucleotides matching TRBD2. Trimming at V came to 5 bases and at J to 5 bases, leaving 11 bases not matched to a gene. The CDR3 has 15 amino acids. From germline, CDR1 is MNHEY and CDR2 SVGAGI. CDR3: CASSQTAGVGDEQYF. As DNA, the CDR3 is TGTGCCAGCAGTCAAACAGCGGGAGTTGGCGACGAGCAGTACTTC.

V usage is TRBV14 and J usage is TRBJ2-7; 10 bases line up with TRBD2. The germline V gene has CDR1 SGHDN and CDR2 FVKESK. The CDR3 is 16 amino acids. J lost 5 bases, V lost 5 bases, and 12 bases had no gene match. CDR3 sequence (DNA): TGTGCCAGCAGCTTTCTAGCGGGAGTCGAGACCCACGAGCAGTACTTC. Residues: CASSFLAGVETHEQYF.

The chain links TRBV5-1 to TRBJ1-1; D gene uncertain. The CDR3 has 14 residues. V dropped 2 bases and J dropped 0 bases, with 8 bases sitting between them. The germline gives CDR1 SGHRS, CDR2 YFSETQ. The CDR3: CASSLVQVNTEAFF. CDR3 DNA sequence: TGCGCCAGCAGCTTAGTCCAGGTGAACACTGAAGCTTTCTTT.

The rearrangement joins TRBV7-9 to TRBJ1-1, with TRBD1 matching over 11 bases. The CDR3 consists of 16 residues. Germline V gives CDR1 SEHNR, CDR2 FQNEAQ (reference sequence). V shed 5 bases, J shed 6 bases, and the junction held 11 bases outside the gene matches. CDR3 DNA sequence: TGTGCCAGCAGCGATCGGACAGGGGGCGCTTTTGCTGAAGCTTTCTTT. Residues: CASSDRTGGAFAEAFF. Based on the CDR3 plus reference TRBV7-9 and TRBJ1-1, the full variable domain is DTGVSQNPRHKITKRGQNVTFRCDPISEHNRLYWYRQTLGQGPEFLTYFQNEAQLEKSRLLSDRFSAERPKGSFSTLEIQRTEQGDSAMYLCASSDRTGGAFAEAFFGQGTRLTVV.

V is TRBV4-1 and J is TRBJ1-1; 7 bases map to TRBD1. Per germline, CDR1 MGHRA and CDR2 YSYEKL. The CDR3 contains 16 residues. Trimming took 1 base from V and 4 from J; bases not matched to a gene: 9. The CDR3 sequence is CASSQAKLQGITEAFF. The CDR3 DNA is TGCGCCAGCAGCCAAGCAAAACTACAGGGGATCACTGAAGCTTTCTTT.

The chain links TRBV9 to TRBJ1-2, with 8 positions matching TRBD1. With V trimmed by 0 bases and J by 6 bases, 7 bases remained unmatched. The CDR3 is 15 amino acids. The germline CDR1 and CDR2 sequences are SGDLS and YYNGEE. CDR3 amino acids: CASSVVGQEYDGYTF. DNA of the CDR3: TGTGCCAGCAGCGTAGTGGGACAGGAATATGATGGCTACACCTTC.

The V gene is TRBV30, the J gene TRBJ2-7; 9 bases map to TRBD1. The CDR3 extends over 18 amino acids. Germline values: CDR1 GTSNPN, CDR2 SVGIG (reference sequence). J lost 4 bases, V lost 5 bases, and 21 bases had no gene match. CDR3 loop: CAWSAGTGQWWDPYEQYF. The CDR3 DNA reads as TGTGCCTGGTCCGCCGGGACAGGGCAGTGGTGGGATCCTTACGAGCAGTACTTC.

The chain recombines TRBV13 with TRBJ2-7; possibly TRBD1 or TRBD2 for D (5 bases each). Per the germline V gene, CDR1 is PRHDT and CDR2 is FYEKMQ (reference sequence). V was cut by 5 bases and J by 1 base, with 12 bases left in between. The CDR3 runs 14 residues. In DNA form, the CDR3 reads TGTGCCAGCAGCAACCGGGACGAATCCTACGAGCAGTACTTC. Translating gives CASSNRDESYEQYF.

V gene TRBV28 combines with J gene TRBJ1-4; D is undetermined. Trimming removed 7 bases from V and 3 bases from J, with 9 bases in between. The CDR3 covers 13 residues. Per the germline V gene, CDR1 is MDHEN and CDR2 is SYDVKM. DNA of the CDR3: TGTGCCAGCATCCGGGCGGCTAATGAAAAACTGTTTTTT. Protein product: CASIRAANEKLFF.